The 20 T cell receptor beta chains below were found in one sample sequenced in a study of blood T cell repertoires in COVID-19. Using immunoSEQ multiplex PCR, the repertoire was profiled, and TCRdb retains in-frame clones only, with some absent. The profile shows about 250,000 clones, roughly 88% of them singletons. Sequences were obtained from peripheral blood. These receptor sequences come from a woman in her 30s with active or convalescent COVID-19.

The chain uses TRBV2 and TRBJ2-2; unclear D gene. V shed 0 bases and J shed 8 bases, with 10 bases lying between them. Per germline, CDR1 SNHLY and CDR2 FYNNEI. The CDR3 runs to 14 residues. The CDR3: CASSEAAEWGELFF. The CDR3 coding sequence is TGTGCCAGCAGTGAAGCTGCGGAGTGGGGGGAGCTGTTTTTT.

The V gene is TRBV9, the J gene TRBJ1-2, with 7 bases identical to TRBD1. Per the germline V gene, CDR1 is SGDLS and CDR2 is YYNGEE. J was trimmed by 6 bases and V by 5 bases; bases with no gene match: 13. This CDR3 contains 15 residues. As DNA, the CDR3 is TGTGCCAGCAGTTCTGAGGGGGCGAGGTCTGATGGCTACACCTTC. It translates to CASSSEGARSDGYTF.

This rearrangement joins TRBV29-1 to TRBJ1-5; D ambiguous. Trimming left V 5 bases short and J 0 bases short, with 17 bases between. Germline V gene sequence: CDR1 SQVTM, CDR2 ANQGSEA. This CDR3 spans 16 amino acids. DNA of the CDR3: TGCAGCGTTTGTAGCTCCCGCCCTTGTAGCAATCAGCCCCAGCATTTT. This sequence encodes CSVCSSRPCSNQPQHF.

The rearrangement joins TRBV27 to TRBJ1-5; D remains unclear. Germline assignment: CDR1 MNHEY and CDR2 SMNVEV (reference sequence). This CDR3 contains 15 residues. Trimming shortened V by 4 bases and J by 6 bases, and 16 bases separated the two germline ends. Here the CDR3 reads CASSSAGRRSQPQHF. DNA of the CDR3: TGTGCCAGCAGTTCTGCAGGCCGGCGAAGTCAGCCCCAGCATTTT.

The chain recombines TRBV7-2 with TRBJ2-3; 11 nucleotides agree with TRBD2. Losses at the gene ends were 5 bases for V and 8 bases for J; bases not matched to a gene: 9. Germline CDR1 reads SGHTA; CDR2 reads FQGNSA. CDR3 size: 15 residues. The CDR3 DNA is TGTGCCAGCAGCGGTAGCGGGGGGGCTGGGGTTACGCAGTATTTT. Its protein is CASSGSGGAGVTQYF.

V is TRBV5-6 and J is TRBJ1-2; TRBD1 matches 11 bases. After removal of 4 bases from V and 6 bases from J, the junction contained 2 bases not matched to a gene. The length of the CDR3 is 13 residues. Looked up from germline, CDR1 is SGHDT and CDR2 is YYEEEE. CDR3 region: CASSPDRGHGYTF. Written as DNA, the CDR3 is TGTGCCAGCAGCCCGGACAGGGGGCATGGCTACACCTTC.

The rearrangement links TRBV7-2 to TRBJ2-2, with 12 bases that match TRBD2. The CDR3 is 19 amino acids. With V trimmed by 5 bases and J by 6 bases, 16 bases remained unmatched. CDR1 is SGHTA, CDR2 FQGNSA, per germline. CDR3 protein: CASSRASGGVVRLSGELFF. Here the CDR3 DNA reads TGTGCCAGCAGCCGGGCTAGCGGGGGGGTCGTACGATTGTCCGGGGAGCTGTTTTTT.

This chain connects TRBV24-1 to TRBJ1-5; 7 positions agree with TRBD1. The ends lost 3 bases at V and 8 bases at J; junction bases unmatched: 15. This CDR3 region has 17 residues. CDR1 is KGHDR and CDR2 is SFDVKD in the germline V gene. This CDR3 is CATSDPPPDRKIEPQHF. The CDR3 DNA reads as TGTGCCACCAGTGATCCGCCGCCGGACAGGAAAATTGAGCCCCAGCATTTT.

This clone was detected a few times. The chain links TRBV28 to TRBJ2-4; tentative D call: TRBD1 (6 bases). CDR1 is MDHEN, CDR2 SYDVKM, per germline. The CDR3 consists of 13 residues. V dropped 4 bases and J dropped 6 bases, with 10 bases sitting between them. This CDR3 is CASSWGQGNIQYF. The CDR3 bases are TGTGCCAGCAGTTGGGGGCAGGGAAACATTCAGTACTTC.

The genes are TRBV6-7 and TRBJ2-2; 16 positions match TRBD2. TRBV6-7 qualifies as an ORF whose function is uncertain. With 6 bases clipped from V and 3 bases from J, the junction kept 1 base outside the gene matches. CDR3 length: 16 amino acids. The CDR3 DNA follows: TGTGCCAGCAGCGGGACTAGCGGGGGGGACACCGGGGAGCTGTTTTTT. Its translation: CASSGTSGGDTGELFF.

This clone was picked up one time. The gene calls are TRBV13 and TRBJ1-5; 7 bases align to TRBD1. J gave up 5 bases and V 0 bases, and 4 bases lay outside the gene matches. Germline V gives CDR1 PRHDT, CDR2 FYEKMQ (reference sequence). The CDR3 covers 15 residues. CDR3 sequence reads: CASSLGPRGHQPQHF. The CDR3 coding sequence is TGTGCCAGCAGCTTAGGCCCAAGGGGGCATCAGCCCCAGCATTTT.

The chain is built from TRBV4-3 and TRBJ1-2, with 11 bases matching TRBD1. Germline-derived CDR1 and CDR2 are LGHNA and YSLEER. There are 17 residues in the CDR3. Trimming removed 1 base from V and 5 bases from J; junction bases left unmatched: 9. The CDR3 region is CASSQGIPGTGGYGYTF. The CDR3 DNA reads as TGCGCCAGCAGCCAAGGGATCCCCGGGACAGGGGGTTATGGCTACACCTTC.

The chain joins TRBV7-3 to TRBJ2-7; 7 nucleotides agree with TRBD1. Trimming cost V 5 bases and J 6 bases; bases outside gene matches: 7. Germline CDR1 SGHTA, CDR2 FQGTGA. This CDR3 comprises 13 residues. CDR3 sequence (DNA): TGTGCCAGCAGCCCAGACAGGGTTGGCGAGCAGTACTTC. Its protein product is CASSPDRVGEQYF.

The V call is TRBV5-1, the J call TRBJ1-2; TRBD1 aligns across 7 bases. This CDR3 is built from 14 residues. With 1 base clipped from V and 8 bases from J, the junction kept 8 bases outside the gene matches. Germline V gene data show CDR1 as SGHRS and CDR2 as YFSETQ. This CDR3 is CASSLSTGVNGYTF. As DNA, the CDR3 is TGCGCCAGCAGCTTGAGTACAGGGGTGAACGGCTACACCTTC.

This chain connects TRBV6-6 to TRBJ1-3; D is undetermined. The CDR3 length is 12 residues. CDR1 is MNHNY and CDR2 is SVGAGI in the germline V gene (reference sequence). Between the trimmed V and J ends, which lost 5 bases and 7 bases, there was a span of 9 bases. In DNA form, the CDR3 reads TGTGCCAGCAGTAACGACGGGAACACCATATATTTT. Residues: CASSNDGNTIYF.

This clone came up a few times. The J gene is TRBJ2-2, the V gene TRBV4-3, with D possibly being TRBD2 (6 bases). Germline V lookup: CDR1 LGHNA, CDR2 YSLEER. With 0 bases removed from V and 2 bases from J, the gap between germline ends came to 19 bases. The CDR3 loop spans 19 amino acids. CDR3 region: CASSQDGVFGGINTGELFF. The CDR3 nucleotides are TGCGCCAGCAGCCAAGATGGGGTTTTCGGGGGAATAAACACCGGGGAGCTGTTTTTT.

This clone has a single count. The rearrangement links TRBV7-3 to TRBJ1-1, with D hard to call. Per the germline V gene, CDR1 is SGHTA and CDR2 is FQGTGA. This CDR3 region has 13 residues. Trimming pared 5 bases from V and 1 base from J, leaving 8 bases between. CDR3 loop: CASSRDWNTEAFF. The CDR3 bases are TGTGCCAGCAGCCGAGATTGGAACACTGAAGCTTTCTTT.

The rearrangement links TRBV5-4 to TRBJ2-2, with a possible D match to TRBD2 (5 bases). CDR3 length: 15 residues. V was cut by 0 bases and J by 2 bases, with 8 bases left in between. The germline V gene encodes CDR1 SGHNT and CDR2 YYREEE (reference sequence). The CDR3 protein is CASSLGGSNTGELFF. CDR3 in DNA: TGTGCCAGCAGCTTGGGAGGGAGCAACACCGGGGAGCTGTTTTTT. Complete variable domain (other parts from reference TRBV5-4 and TRBJ2-2): ETGVTQSPTHLIKTRGQQVTLRCSSQSGHNTVSWYQQALGQGPQFIFQYYREEENGRGNFPPRFSGLQFPNYSSELNVNALELDDSALYLCASSLGGSNTGELFFGEGSRLTVL.

J is TRBJ2-1 and V is TRBV6-6, with TRBD2 matching over 7 bases. The CDR3 has 13 amino acids. The ends lost 7 bases at V and 5 bases at J; junction bases unmatched: 5. Per germline, CDR1 MNHNY and CDR2 SVGAGI (reference sequence). CDR3 residues: CASKGLADNEQFF. CDR3 DNA: TGTGCCAGCAAAGGGCTAGCGGACAATGAGCAGTTCTTC.

This chain links TRBV15 with TRBJ1-5; 8 positions agree with TRBD1. V lost 8 bases to trimming and J lost 3 bases; unmatched junction nucleotides: 9. This CDR3 is 15 amino acids long. CDR1 is LNHNV, CDR2 YYDKDF, per germline (reference sequence). CDR3: CATGNRDRPNQPQHF. The DNA for the CDR3 is TGTGCCACCGGGAACCGGGACAGGCCCAATCAGCCCCAGCATTTT.